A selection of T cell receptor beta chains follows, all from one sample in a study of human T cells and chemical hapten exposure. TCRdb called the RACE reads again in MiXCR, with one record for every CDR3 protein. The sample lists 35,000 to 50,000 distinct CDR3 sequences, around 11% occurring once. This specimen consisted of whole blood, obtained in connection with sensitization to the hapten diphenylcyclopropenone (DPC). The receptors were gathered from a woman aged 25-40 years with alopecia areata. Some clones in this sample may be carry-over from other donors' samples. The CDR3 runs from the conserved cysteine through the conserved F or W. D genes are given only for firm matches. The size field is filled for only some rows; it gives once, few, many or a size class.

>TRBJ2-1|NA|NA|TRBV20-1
TGCAGTGCTAGACAAATCCCGGGTGGGCCGGTCAATGAGCAGTTCTTC
CSARQIPGGPVNEQFF
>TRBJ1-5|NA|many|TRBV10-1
TGCGCCAGCAGTGACAGGGATAGCAATCAGCCCCAGCATTTT
CASSDRDSNQPQHF
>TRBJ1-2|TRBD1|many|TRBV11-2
TGTGCCAGCAGCTCGGGAGGACAGGCGTATAACTATGGCTACACCTTC
CASSSGGQAYNYGYTF
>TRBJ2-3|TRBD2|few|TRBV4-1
TGCGCCAGCAGCCAAGTTAGTAGCGGGAGTTCTATGGATACGCAGTATTTT
CASSQVSSGSSMDTQYF
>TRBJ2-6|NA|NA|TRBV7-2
TGTGTCAGCAGTTTCGCGAGTGCTGGGGCCAACGTCCTGACTTTC
CVSSFASAGANVLTF
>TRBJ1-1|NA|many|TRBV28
TGTGCCAGCAGTTTTGGTACTAACACTGAAGCTTTCTTT
CASSFGTNTEAFF
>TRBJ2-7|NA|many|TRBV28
TGTGCCAGCAGTTCGACGGGTCCCCCCTACGAGCAGTACTTC
CASSSTGPPYEQYF
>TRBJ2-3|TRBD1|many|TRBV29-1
TGCAGCGTTGAAGGTCCGCGGGACAGGGCGACAGATACGCAGTATTTT
CSVEGPRDRATDTQYF
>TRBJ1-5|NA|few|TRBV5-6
TGTGCCAGCAGCTTGGGCGGGGGCCACAATCAGCCCCAGCATTTT
CASSLGGGHNQPQHF
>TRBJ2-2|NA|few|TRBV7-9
TGTGCCAGCAGCTACGAACCGGACACCGGGGAGCTGTTTTTT
CASSYEPDTGELFF
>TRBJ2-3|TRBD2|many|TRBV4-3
TGCGCCAGCAGCCAAGATAGGCTTAGCGGGGCCGCAGATACGCAGTATTTT
CASSQDRLSGAADTQYF
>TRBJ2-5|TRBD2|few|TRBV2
TGTGCCAGCCTACTAGCGGGAGAGACCCAGTACTTC
CASLLAGETQYF
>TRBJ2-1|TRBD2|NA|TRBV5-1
TGCGCCAGCAGCTTGGGCGGAGGGAGCGGGGCACCCCGGGATGAGCAGTTCTTC
CASSLGGGSGAPRDEQFF
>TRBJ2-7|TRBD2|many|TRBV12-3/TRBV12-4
TGTGCCAGCAGTTCGCTATTAACCGGGACTAGATCGCTGCAGTACTTC
CASSSLLTGTRSLQYF
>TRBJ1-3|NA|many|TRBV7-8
TGTGCCAGCAGCCACCGGCAGGGTCTGGGCACCATATATTTT
CASSHRQGLGTIYF
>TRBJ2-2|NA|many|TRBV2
TGTGCCAGCAAGGAAAACACCGGGGAGCTGTTTTTT
CASKENTGELFF
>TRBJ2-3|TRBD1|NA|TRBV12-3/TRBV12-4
TGTGCCAGCAACCCTCGGGGACAGGGGGCAGATACGCAGTATTTT
CASNPRGQGADTQYF
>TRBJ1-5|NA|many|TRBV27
TGTGCCAGCAGTGACTCGAGAGGGGCAAGGCAGCCCCAGCATTTT
CASSDSRGARQPQHF
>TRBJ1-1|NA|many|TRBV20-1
TGCAGTGCTAAGGGGGGGCACATGAACACTGAAGCTTTCTTT
CSAKGGHMNTEAFF
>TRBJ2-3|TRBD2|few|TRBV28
TGTGCCAGCAGCGACGGGACTATCGGAGCAGATACGCAGTATTTT
CASSDGTIGADTQYF
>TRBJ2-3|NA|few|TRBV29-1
TGCAGCGTTGGTGGAGATACGCAGTATTTT
CSVGGDTQYF
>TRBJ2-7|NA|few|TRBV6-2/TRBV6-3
TGTGCCAGCCGCCACGGGCGGGGCTACGAGCAGTACTTC
CASRHGRGYEQYF
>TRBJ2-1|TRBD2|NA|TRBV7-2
TGTGCCAGCAGCCACACCGGGACTAGCGGGAGTTACAATGAGCAGTTCTTC
CASSHTGTSGSYNEQFF
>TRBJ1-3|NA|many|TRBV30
TGTGCCGGAACAGGGTCCTCTGGAAACACCATATATTTT
CAGTGSSGNTIYF
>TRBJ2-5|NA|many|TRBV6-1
TGTGCCACCCTCAGGATGGGGGCCGGGGCGGAAACCCAGTACTTC
CATLRMGAGAETQYF
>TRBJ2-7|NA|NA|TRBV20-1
TGCAGTGCTAGCCCACACTCGAGGCGGTCAGTCCACGAGCAGTACTTC
CSASPHSRRSVHEQYF
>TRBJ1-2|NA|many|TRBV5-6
TGTGCCAGCAGCTACCTAACAGAGAACTATGGCTACACCTTC
CASSYLTENYGYTF
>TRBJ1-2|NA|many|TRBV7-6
TGTGCCAGCAGCTCAACGGGTGGTAAGGGAGGCGGCTACACCTTC
CASSSTGGKGGGYTF
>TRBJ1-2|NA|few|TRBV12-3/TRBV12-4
TGTGCCAGCACTTTTTTGGGGGTATCACGCTACACCTTC
CASTFLGVSRYTF
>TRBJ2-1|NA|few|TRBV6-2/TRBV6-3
TGTGCCAGCAGCCCTAGGAATGAGCAGTTCTTC
CASSPRNEQFF
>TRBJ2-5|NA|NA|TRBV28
TGTGCCAGCAGTATTTTAAAGACCCAGTACTTC
CASSILKTQYF
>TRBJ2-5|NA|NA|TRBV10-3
TGTGCCATCCACCGGGACCCCCAAGAGACCCAGTACTTC
CAIHRDPQETQYF
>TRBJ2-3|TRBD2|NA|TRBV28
TGTGCCAGCAGCAGACTAGCGCGGCAGTATTTT
CASSRLARQYF
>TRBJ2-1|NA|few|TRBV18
TGTGCCAGCTCACCACAGGGGATGGAATCCAATGAGCAGTTCTTC
CASSPQGMESNEQFF
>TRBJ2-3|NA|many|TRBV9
TGTGCCAGCAGCGAGGGAAGGAAGTCTACAGATACGCAGTATTTT
CASSEGRKSTDTQYF
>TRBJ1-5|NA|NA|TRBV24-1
TGTGCCACCAGTGATGGCCAGGGGTATCAGCCCCAGCATTTT
CATSDGQGYQPQHF
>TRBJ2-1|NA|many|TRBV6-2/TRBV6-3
TGTGCCAGCAGTTACGGGGGGTCCTACAATGAGCAGTTCTTC
CASSYGGSYNEQFF
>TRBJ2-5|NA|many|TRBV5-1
TGCGCCAGCAGCTTGAGCCCCCAAGAGACCCAGTACTTC
CASSLSPQETQYF
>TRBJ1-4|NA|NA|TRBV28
TGTGCCAGCAGTTTAACTAATGAAAAACTGTTTTTT
CASSLTNEKLFF
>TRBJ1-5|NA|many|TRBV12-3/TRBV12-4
TGTGCCAGCAGTTTGGAGGGACTAGCTAAGCCCCAGCATTTT
CASSLEGLAKPQHF
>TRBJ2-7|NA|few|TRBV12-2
TGTGCAAGTCGCTTAGATGAACCCGACAGGGGGTTCAACGAGCAGTACTTC
CASRLDEPDRGFNEQYF
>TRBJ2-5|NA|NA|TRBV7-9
TGTGCCAGCAGCTTAGATGGCCCAGAGACCCAGTACTTC
CASSLDGPETQYF
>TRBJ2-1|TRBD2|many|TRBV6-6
TGTGCCAGCAGTTACTCGACTAGCGGGTCGTTTGGTAATGAGCAGTTCTTC
CASSYSTSGSFGNEQFF
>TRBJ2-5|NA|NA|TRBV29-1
TGCAGCGTTGGCCTCGGACGGGAAGAGACCCAGTACTTC
CSVGLGREETQYF
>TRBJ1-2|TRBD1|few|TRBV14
TGTGCCAGCAGCCGTAGGGTAAACCAGGGGGCGAACTATGGCTACACCTTC
CASSRRVNQGANYGYTF
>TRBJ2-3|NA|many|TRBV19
TGTGCCAGTAGTTCAGGACTAAGCACAGATACGCAGTATTTT
CASSSGLSTDTQYF
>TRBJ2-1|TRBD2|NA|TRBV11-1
TGTGCCAGCAGCTTCCTAGCGGGAGGGCCGGATGAGCAGTTCTTC
CASSFLAGGPDEQFF
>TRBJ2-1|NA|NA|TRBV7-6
TGTGCCAGCAGCTTAGAGGCTGTTCCCCTCAATGAGCAGTTCTTC
CASSLEAVPLNEQFF
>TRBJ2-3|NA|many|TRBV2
TGTGCCAGCAGGGACAAGCGGGTTCCCGGTCCAGATACGCAGTATTTT
CASRDKRVPGPDTQYF
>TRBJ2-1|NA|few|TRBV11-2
TGTGCCAGCAGCTTAGATATCTGGGGGCTGAGTAGGAATGAGCAGTTCTTC
CASSLDIWGLSRNEQFF
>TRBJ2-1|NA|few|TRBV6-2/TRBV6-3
TGTGCCAGCGCCCGGGACAATTACAATGAGCAGTTCTTC
CASARDNYNEQFF
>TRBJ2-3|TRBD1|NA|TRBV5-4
TGTGCCAGCAGCTCGGGACAGTTCCGCTCCACAGATACGCAGTATTTT
CASSSGQFRSTDTQYF
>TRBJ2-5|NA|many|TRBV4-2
TGTGCCAGCAGCCTAATTCAAATAAGGGGCGAGGAGACCCAGTACTTC
CASSLIQIRGEETQYF
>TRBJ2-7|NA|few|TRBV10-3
TGTGCCATCAGTGAGTCTCAGGGCGCCGAGCAGTACTTC
CAISESQGAEQYF
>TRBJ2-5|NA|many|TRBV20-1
TGCAGTGCTTTAGATAGCGGACAAGAGACCCAGTACTTC
CSALDSGQETQYF
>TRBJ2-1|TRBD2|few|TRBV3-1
TGTGCCAGCAGCCGAGGGACTAGCGACTACAATGAGCAGTTCTTC
CASSRGTSDYNEQFF